Presented here are 13 T cell receptor beta chains from one specimen sequenced in a study of shared clonotypes between healthy human individuals. Assay used: immunoSEQ multiplex PCR; TCRdb lists only in-frame clones, some missing. Of roughly 700,000 clones listed, approximately 74% are singletons. Source material: memory CD4+ T cells sorted from blood. As to subset: CD45RA-negative fraction. The receptor set was obtained from a woman aged 25 to 45 in good health.

Comment on this clone: This could be a read error, since a much larger clone is one nucleotide away. In the same sample, other DNA sequences code for this CDR3. This chain connects TRBV7-9 to TRBJ2-5; D is undetermined. CDR1 SEHNR and CDR2 FQNEAQ come from the germline V gene (reference sequence). This CDR3 has 11 residues. V lost 2 bases and J lost 5, with 3 bases in between. CDR3 protein: CASSLTETQYF. CDR3 nucleotide sequence: TGTGCCAGCAGCTTAACCGAGACCCAGTACTTC.

This clone was seen only once. The chain is built from TRBV18 and TRBJ1-5, with a possible D match to TRBD1 (6 bases). The CDR3 contains 15 residues. Trimming removed 6 bases at V and 6 bases at J, with 18 bases between. Per the germline V gene, CDR1 is KGHSH and CDR2 is LQKENI. Here the CDR3 reads CASSATAQGSQPQHF. CDR3 bases: TGTGCCAGCTCTGCCACGGCGCAGGGGAGTCAGCCCCAGCATTTT.

This chain joins TRBV5-6 and TRBJ2-7; D possibly corresponds to TRBD1 (6 bases). Germline-derived CDR1 and CDR2 are SGHDT and YYEEEE. V dropped 0 bases and J dropped 0 bases, with 19 bases sitting between them. This CDR3 contains 18 residues. This CDR3 is CASSLGVGHPVPSYEQYF. The CDR3, as DNA: TGTGCCAGCAGCTTGGGGGTGGGACATCCAGTACCCTCCTACGAGCAGTACTTC.

This chain links TRBV5-1 with TRBJ1-2; 9 bases are shared with TRBD1. Germline V gene lookup returns CDR1 SGHRS and CDR2 YFSETQ. J lost 1 base, V lost 1 base, and 5 bases had no gene match. CDR3 length equals 16 residues. The CDR3: CASSLMGQGINYGYTF. CDR3 coding DNA: TGCGCCAGCAGCTTGATGGGACAGGGCATTAACTATGGCTACACCTTC.

About this clone: This same CDR3 is encoded by further DNA sequences in the sample. The chain joins TRBV2 to TRBJ1-5; D perhaps matches TRBD1 (6 bases). Germline CDR1 is SNHLY and CDR2 is FYNNEI. Trimming shortened V by 6 bases and J by 4 bases, and 10 bases separated the two germline ends. The CDR3 totals 13 residues. CDR3 region: CASSQGPNQPQHF. CDR3 nucleotides: TGTGCCAGCAGCCAGGGGCCGAATCAGCCCCAGCATTTT. The variable domain in full, completed from reference TRBV2 and TRBJ1-5, reads EPEVTQTPSHQVTQMGQEVILRCVPISNHLYFYWYRQILGQKVEFLVSFYNNEISEKSEIFDDQFSVERPDGSNFTLKIRSTKLEDSAMYFCASSQGPNQPQHFGDGTRLSIL.

This rearrangement joins TRBV27 to TRBJ1-5; no firm D call. CDR1 and CDR2 from the germline V gene are MNHEY and SMNVEV (reference sequence). V was shortened by 6 bases and J by 0 bases, with 12 bases between the two germline ends. The CDR3 runs to 15 residues. The CDR3 sequence is CASREQQYSNQPQHF. The CDR3 DNA sequence: TGTGCCAGCAGAGAACAGCAATATAGCAATCAGCCCCAGCATTTT.

For the CDR3, the DNA is TGTGCCAGTAGTCCTCTGGACAGGAAATATCAGCCCCAGCATTTT. Translating gives CASSPLDRKYQPQHF. The J gene is TRBJ1-5, the V gene TRBV19; 7 bases match TRBD1. After removal of 5 bases from V and 5 bases from J, the junction contained 9 bases not matched to a gene. This CDR3 contains 15 residues. Looked up from germline, CDR1 is LNHDA and CDR2 is SQIVND (reference sequence). The full variable domain, with the rest looked up from reference TRBV19 and TRBJ1-5, is DGGITQSPKYLFRKEGQNVTLSCEQNLNHDAMYWYRQDPGQGLRLIYYSQIVNDFQKGDIAEGYSVSREKKESFPLTVTSAQKNPTAFYLCASSPLDRKYQPQHFGDGTRLSIL.

The chain is built from TRBV14 and TRBJ2-7; a possible D gene is TRBD1 (7 bases). Germline V gene sequence: CDR1 SGHDN, CDR2 FVKESK. This CDR3 is built from 15 residues. The germline V and J ends were trimmed by 1 base and 4 bases, with 14 bases remaining between them. The CDR3: CASSQALAGQYEQYF. The CDR3 DNA reads TGTGCCAGCAGCCAAGCCCTTGCGGGACAGTACGAGCAGTACTTC.

The gene calls are TRBV18 and TRBJ2-1; 10 nucleotides align to TRBD2. Germline V gene data show CDR1 as KGHSH and CDR2 as LQKENI. V shed 6 bases, J shed 9 bases, and the junction held 8 bases outside the gene matches. The CDR3 is 14 amino acids. CDR3 DNA sequence: TGTGCCAGCTCGAAGCGGGAGGGCCGTTTTGAGCAGTTCTTC. This codes for CASSKREGRFEQFF.

This clone was detected only once. J is TRBJ2-6 and V is TRBV5-1; D unclear. Trimming removed 7 bases at V and 4 bases at J, with 15 bases between. Germline V gene data show CDR1 as SGHRS and CDR2 as YFSETQ. This CDR3 has 15 residues. CDR3 bases: TGCGCCAGCGATTCTCTGGGTACCGGGGCCAACGTCCTGACTTTC. Amino acid sequence: CASDSLGTGANVLTF.

The chain uses TRBV19 and TRBJ2-1; the match to TRBD2 covers 8 bases. With 5 bases clipped from V and 10 bases from J, the junction kept 10 bases outside the gene matches. CDR1 and CDR2 (germline): LNHDA, SQIVND (reference sequence). The CDR3 is 14 residues long. CDR3: CASSLPGLVSEQFF. The CDR3, as DNA: TGTGCCAGTAGTCTGCCGGGACTAGTTAGCGAGCAGTTCTTC. The variable domain in full, with the rest retrieved from reference TRBV19 and TRBJ2-1, is DGGITQSPKYLFRKEGQNVTLSCEQNLNHDAMYWYRQDPGQGLRLIYYSQIVNDFQKGDIAEGYSVSREKKESFPLTVTSAQKNPTAFYLCASSLPGLVSEQFFGPGTRLTVL.

The rearrangement uses TRBV18 and TRBJ2-5; D might be TRBD1 (6 bases). This CDR3 has 15 residues. Germline assignment: CDR1 KGHSH and CDR2 LQKENI. V was trimmed by 3 bases and J by 2 bases, leaving 13 bases between them. CDR3 coding DNA: TGTGCCAGCTCACCCTTCTGGACAGCGCAAGAGACCCAGTACTTC. It specifies CASSPFWTAQETQYF.

The genes are TRBV6-1 and TRBJ2-1; 7 positions agree with TRBD2. V was clipped by 8 bases and J by 6 bases; unmatched bases: 7. Germline loops: CDR1 MNHNS, CDR2 SASEGT. The CDR3 totals 13 residues. CDR3 coding DNA: TGTGCCAGCCGCGGGGGATTGGGCAATGAGCAGTTCTTC. It translates to CASRGGLGNEQFF.